These 22 T cell receptor beta chains originate from one sample sequenced in a study of early T cells in non-severe SARS-CoV-2 infection. TCRdb called the 5' RACE reads again in MiXCR, with one record for every CDR3 protein. The data show some 83,000 distinct CDR3 sequences, over 9.5% seen once. Specimen: whole blood, collected at baseline. The origin of the receptors is an adult who was a healthcare worker with PCR-confirmed SARS-CoV-2 infection or an uninfected control (not recorded which).

This clonotype was detected only a few times. This chain joins TRBV2 and TRBJ2-1; either TRBD1 or TRBD2 may supply D (5 bases each). With 6 bases removed from V and 8 bases from J, the gap between germline ends came to 17 bases. This CDR3 region has 14 residues. Germline V gene sequence: CDR1 SNHLY, CDR2 FYNNEI. The CDR3 loop is CASRAMGVGDEQFF. The CDR3 DNA sequence: TGTGCCAGCAGGGCGATGGGGGTCGGGGATGAGCAGTTCTTC. Complete variable domain (other parts from reference TRBV2 and TRBJ2-1): EPEVTQTPSHQVTQMGQEVILRCVPISNHLYFYWYRQILGQKVEFLVSFYNNEISEKSEIFDDQFSVERPDGSNFTLKIRSTKLEDSAMYFCASRAMGVGDEQFFGPGTRLTVL.

This clonotype was seen many times. This chain uses TRBV27 with TRBJ2-1, with TRBD1 matching 8 bases. Losses at the gene ends were 0 bases for V and 6 bases for J; bases not matched to a gene: 10. This CDR3 is built from 17 residues. Germline values: CDR1 MNHEY, CDR2 SMNVEV (reference sequence). The CDR3 bases are TGTGCCAGCAGTTTATCATCTTCCAGGACAGGGCTCAATGAGCAGTTCTTC. Translation: CASSLSSSRTGLNEQFF.

By share, this clonotype counts as medium-sized. The chain recombines TRBV5-1 with TRBJ2-1; possibly TRBD1 or TRBD2 for D (5 bases each). The CDR3 runs to 11 residues. Trimming stripped 3 bases from V and 10 bases from J, with 8 bases between. Germline values: CDR1 SGHRS, CDR2 YFSETQ. Here the CDR3 reads CASSYGTEQFF. DNA for the CDR3: TGCGCCAGCAGCTACGGGACCGAGCAGTTCTTC.

This clonotype was observed a handful of times. The chain combines TRBV4-2 with TRBJ2-3; maybe TRBD2 (6 bases). The CDR3 has 14 amino acids. Germline CDR1 LGHNA, CDR2 YNFKEQ. The V gene lost 3 bases and the J gene lost 6 bases, with 13 bases spanning the gap. The DNA for the CDR3 is TGTGCCAGCAGCCAGGGGGGATCGCGGGATACGCAGTATTTT. It encodes CASSQGGSRDTQYF.

This clonotype has at least ten counts. The chain links TRBV27 to TRBJ2-3; 8 positions agree with TRBD1. The V gene end was trimmed by 6 bases and the J gene end by 3 bases; junction bases not matched to a gene: 8. The CDR3 runs 15 residues. CDR1 and CDR2 from the germline V gene are MNHEY and SMNVEV (reference sequence). CDR3 nucleotide sequence: TGTGCCAGCAGCCTCCCTGGACAGGGAACAGATACGCAGTATTTT. It translates to CASSLPGQGTDTQYF.

V and J are TRBV7-9 and TRBJ2-7; no clear D gene. The ends were cut back, 0 bases at V and 5 bases at J, with 11 bases in the middle. This CDR3 spans 14 amino acids. The V gene's germline CDR1 is SEHNR and CDR2 FQNEAQ (reference sequence). CDR3 residues: CASSLAATFDEQYF. CDR3 DNA sequence: TGTGCCAGCAGCTTAGCGGCGACCTTCGACGAGCAGTACTTC.

This clonotype was detected ten times or more. The CDR3 coding sequence is TGTGCCAGCTACCGGGACACCACTCCCCACGAGCAGTACTTC. Its protein is CASYRDTTPHEQYF. The gene calls are TRBV2 and TRBJ2-7, with D possibly being TRBD1 (6 bases). Trimming stripped 8 bases from V and 5 bases from J, with 19 bases between. The CDR3 sequence is 14 residues long. Germline values: CDR1 SNHLY, CDR2 FYNNEI.

This clonotype has a count of ten or more. This CDR3 is CASSLVGVVSGGLLTDTQYF. The CDR3, as DNA: TGCGCCAGCAGCTTGGTAGGAGTGGTGTCGGGAGGGCTGCTCACAGATACGCAGTATTTT. V and J are TRBV5-1 and TRBJ2-3; the match to TRBD2 covers 8 bases. The germline V gene encodes CDR1 SGHRS and CDR2 YFSETQ. The CDR3 covers 20 residues. J lost 2 bases, V lost 0 bases, and 17 bases had no gene match.

This clonotype has only a few counts. This chain connects TRBV20-1 to TRBJ1-2; 8 bases align to TRBD1. Trimming cost V 2 bases and J 0 bases; bases outside gene matches: 5. This CDR3 spans 15 amino acids. Germline CDR1 reads DFQATT; CDR2 reads SNEGSKA (reference sequence). The chain's CDR3 is CSARPTGEANYGYTF. In DNA, the CDR3 is TGCAGTGCTAGACCGACAGGGGAGGCTAACTATGGCTACACCTTC.

This clonotype has more than one count but fewer than ten. The V call is TRBV12-3 or TRBV12-4, the J call TRBJ2-2; TRBD1 is a possible D gene (5 bases). This CDR3 has 15 amino acids. V lost 6 bases to trimming and J lost 3 bases, with 14 bases between them. The CDR3 sequence: CASSPRGAHTGELFF. The CDR3 region has the DNA TGTGCCAGCAGCCCTAGGGGCGCGCACACCGGGGAGCTGTTTTTT.

This clonotype was seen at least ten times. J is TRBJ2-2 and V is TRBV19; 7 bases fit TRBD1. CDR3 length: 14 residues. Germline V gene data show CDR1 as LNHDA and CDR2 as SQIVND (reference sequence). J was trimmed by 4 bases and V by 7 bases; bases with no gene match: 6. CDR3 protein: CASTSGQRTGELFF. CDR3 DNA sequence: TGTGCCAGTACCTCGGGACAGCGCACCGGGGAGCTGTTTTTT.

At least ten counts were recorded for this clonotype. The chain employs TRBV5-1 and TRBJ2-1, with 11 positions matching TRBD2. Per the germline V gene, CDR1 is SGHRS and CDR2 is YFSETQ. The CDR3 consists of 15 residues. Trimming cost V 0 bases and J 8 bases; bases outside gene matches: 4. CDR3 loop: CASSLVLAGADEQFF. CDR3 bases: TGCGCCAGCAGCTTGGTACTAGCGGGAGCGGATGAGCAGTTCTTC.

V usage is TRBV3-1 and J usage is TRBJ1-6; maybe TRBD1 (5 bases). Deletions cut 4 bases from V and 11 bases from J, with 15 bases between. CDR3 length: 14 amino acids. CDR1 is LGHDT and CDR2 is YNNKEL in the germline V gene (reference sequence). Written as DNA, the CDR3 is TGTGCCAGCAGCCCTCCATCCTCGGGGGCACCCCTCCACTTT. It codes for CASSPPSSGAPLHF.

The rearrangement joins TRBV7-2 to TRBJ2-5; maybe TRBD2 (6 bases). The germline CDR1 and CDR2 sequences are SGHTA and FQGNSA. This CDR3 comprises 16 residues. V was pared by 2 bases and J by 1 base, with 14 bases between. CDR3 in DNA: TGTGCCAGCAGCTTACCTGGCGGGGCCAGCCAAGAGACCCAGTACTTC. It yields the protein CASSLPGGASQETQYF.

The sample holds a few counts of this clonotype. V and J are TRBV6-6 and TRBJ2-3; 8 nucleotides match TRBD2. V was clipped by 4 bases and J by 2 bases; unmatched bases: 5. The CDR3 is made up of 15 amino acids. Germline CDR1 reads MNHNY; CDR2 reads SVGAGI (reference sequence). The CDR3 DNA reads as TGTGCCAGCAGTTTGAGCGGGAGTATCACAGATACGCAGTATTTT. This codes for CASSLSGSITDTQYF.

This clonotype was recorded a few times. V usage is TRBV19 and J usage is TRBJ1-3; no definite D call. Per germline, CDR1 LNHDA and CDR2 SQIVND (reference sequence). Trimming cost V 7 bases and J 0 bases, with 16 bases left between them. The CDR3 has 16 residues. CDR3 sequence reads: CASTTLPGFSGNTIYF. In DNA, the CDR3 is TGTGCCAGTACTACCCTCCCGGGATTCTCTGGAAACACCATATATTTT. Looking up the rest from reference TRBV19 and TRBJ1-3 gives the full variable domain: DGGITQSPKYLFRKEGQNVTLSCEQNLNHDAMYWYRQDPGQGLRLIYYSQIVNDFQKGDIAEGYSVSREKKESFPLTVTSAQKNPTAFYLCASTTLPGFSGNTIYFGEGSWLTVV.

A few counts support this clonotype. The CDR3 DNA is TGTGCCAGCAGTTTATCCAGGCAGGGGCGGGGCGAGCAGTACTTC. It codes for CASSLSRQGRGEQYF. The chain recombines TRBV27 with TRBJ2-7; D possibly uses TRBD1 or TRBD2 (6 bases each). The CDR3 contains 15 residues. Germline V gene lookup returns CDR1 MNHEY and CDR2 SMNVEV (reference sequence). V gave up 0 bases and J gave up 6 bases, with 15 bases separating them.

The rearrangement joins TRBV7-8 to TRBJ2-7; 10 bases match TRBD1. After removal of 2 bases from V and 6 bases from J, the junction contained 7 bases not matched to a gene. This CDR3 contains 15 residues. Germline CDR1 and CDR2: SGHVS and FQNEAQ. The CDR3 sequence is CASSLSGTGVSEQYF. The CDR3 DNA follows: TGTGCCAGCAGCTTATCAGGGACAGGGGTTAGCGAGCAGTACTTC.

The rearrangement links TRBV6-6 to TRBJ2-1; TRBD2 is a possible D gene (5 bases). Deletions cut 0 bases from V and 1 base from J, with 13 bases between. Germline CDR1 MNHNY, CDR2 SVGAGI (reference sequence). The length of the CDR3 is 17 residues. The CDR3 loop reads CASSYSIAGGSYNEQFF. For the CDR3, the DNA is TGTGCCAGCAGTTACTCGATTGCGGGCGGTTCCTACAATGAGCAGTTCTTC.

This clonotype has only a few counts. This chain links TRBV3-1 with TRBJ2-1; TRBD1 is a possible D gene (5 bases). The V end was cut by 1 base, the J end by 0 bases, with 10 bases between. The CDR3 contains 16 residues. Germline-derived CDR1 and CDR2 are LGHDT and YNNKEL (reference sequence). In nucleotides, the CDR3 is TGTGCCAGCAGCCAAGGGACATCTAGCTCCTACAATGAGCAGTTCTTC. Its translation is CASSQGTSSSYNEQFF.

The V call is TRBV5-1, the J call TRBJ2-7; the D is unclear. The V and J ends lost 2 bases and 3 bases respectively, with 6 bases between them. CDR1 and CDR2 (germline): SGHRS, YFSETQ. The CDR3 spans 12 residues. The CDR3 spells CASSFGGYEQYF. CDR3 coding DNA: TGCGCCAGCAGCTTTGGTGGCTACGAGCAGTACTTC.

This clonotype was counted a few times. This chain joins TRBV12-3 or TRBV12-4 and TRBJ1-1; TRBD1 matches 7 bases. V was pared by 5 bases and J by 1 base, with 7 bases of the junction left unmatched. The CDR3 has 15 amino acids. The CDR3 spells CASSPTGIPNTEAFF. The CDR3 DNA reads TGTGCCAGCAGTCCGACAGGGATACCGAACACTGAAGCTTTCTTT.